This entry is about one TCR beta chain. Its specificity is unknown. The record originates from a study of T cell responses to AZD1222 COVID-19 vaccine. Study results and caveats: Among those given AZD1222, only five or six were seropositive at baseline.

TCRdb's table, derived via immunoSEQ multiplex PCR, lists solely in-frame clones and lacks some. The sample shows 95,000 to 150,000 clones, approximately 90% of them seen only once. CDR3 length: 13 amino acids. V lost 4 bases, J lost 1 base, and 7 bases lay in between. Germline V gene sequence: CDR1 SNHLY, CDR2 FYNNEI. The chain combines TRBV2 with TRBJ1-1, with a tentative D call TRBD1 (6 bases). The specimen was peripheral blood, collected on day 0 of AZD1222 vaccination. The origin of this receptor is an adult in good health. The CDR3 DNA sequence: TGTGCCAGCAGTGCGGGACAGAACACTGAAGCTTTCTTT. This sequence encodes CASSAGQNTEAFF. Complete variable domain (other parts from reference TRBV2 and TRBJ1-1): EPEVTQTPSHQVTQMGQEVILRCVPISNHLYFYWYRQILGQKVEFLVSFYNNEISEKSEIFDDQFSVERPDGSNFTLKIRSTKLEDSAMYFCASSAGQNTEAFFGQGTRLTVV.